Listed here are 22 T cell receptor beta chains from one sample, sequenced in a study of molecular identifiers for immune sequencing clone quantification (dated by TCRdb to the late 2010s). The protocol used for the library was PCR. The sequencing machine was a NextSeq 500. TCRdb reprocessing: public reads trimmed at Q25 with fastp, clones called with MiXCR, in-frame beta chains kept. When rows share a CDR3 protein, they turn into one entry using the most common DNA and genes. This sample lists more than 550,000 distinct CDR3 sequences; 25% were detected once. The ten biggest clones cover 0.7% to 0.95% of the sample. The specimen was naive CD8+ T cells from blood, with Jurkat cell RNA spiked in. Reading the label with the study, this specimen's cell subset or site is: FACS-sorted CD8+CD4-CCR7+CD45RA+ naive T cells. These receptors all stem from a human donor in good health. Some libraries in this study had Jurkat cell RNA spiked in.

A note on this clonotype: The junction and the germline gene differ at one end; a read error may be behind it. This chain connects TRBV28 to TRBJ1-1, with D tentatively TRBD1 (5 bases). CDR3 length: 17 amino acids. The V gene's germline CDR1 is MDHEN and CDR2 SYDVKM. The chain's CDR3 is CASSPRLRQRPDTEAFF. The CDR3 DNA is TGTGCCAGCAGTCCGAGGCTCCGACAGCGGCCGGACACTGAAGCATTCTTT.

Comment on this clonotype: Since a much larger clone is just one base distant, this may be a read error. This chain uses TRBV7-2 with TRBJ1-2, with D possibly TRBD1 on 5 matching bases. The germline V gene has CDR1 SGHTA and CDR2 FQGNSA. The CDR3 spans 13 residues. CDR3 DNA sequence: TGTGCCAGCAGCCTAGACAGATGGTATGGCTACAACTTC. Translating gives CASSLDRWYGYNF.

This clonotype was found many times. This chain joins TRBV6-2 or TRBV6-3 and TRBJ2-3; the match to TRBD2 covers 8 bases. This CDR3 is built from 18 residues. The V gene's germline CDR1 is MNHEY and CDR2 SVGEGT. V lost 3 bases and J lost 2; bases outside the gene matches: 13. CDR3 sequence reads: CASSYERGPNIFTDTQYF. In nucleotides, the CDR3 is TGTGCCAGCAGTTATGAGCGGGGGCCGAATATCTTCACAGATACGCAGTATTTT.

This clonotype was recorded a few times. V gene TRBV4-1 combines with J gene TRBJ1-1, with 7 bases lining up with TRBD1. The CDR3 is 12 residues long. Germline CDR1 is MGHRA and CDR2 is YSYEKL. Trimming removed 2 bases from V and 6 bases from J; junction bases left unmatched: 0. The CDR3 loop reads CASSQQGAEAFF. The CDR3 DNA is TGCGCCAGCAGCCAACAGGGGGCTGAAGCTTTCTTT.

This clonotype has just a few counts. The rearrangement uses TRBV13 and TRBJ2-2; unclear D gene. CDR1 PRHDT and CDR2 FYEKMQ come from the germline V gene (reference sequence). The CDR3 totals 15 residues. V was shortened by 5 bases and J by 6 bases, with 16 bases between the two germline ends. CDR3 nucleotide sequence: TGTGCCAGCAGCCCTAACTTAGGGTTCGCCGGGGAGCTGTTTTTT. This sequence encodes CASSPNLGFAGELFF.

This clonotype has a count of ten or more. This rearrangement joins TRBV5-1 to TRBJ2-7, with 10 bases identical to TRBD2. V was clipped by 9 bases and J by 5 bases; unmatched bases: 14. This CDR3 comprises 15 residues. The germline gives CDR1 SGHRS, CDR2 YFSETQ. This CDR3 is CAILQRGGPDHEQYF. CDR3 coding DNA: TGCGCCATACTCCAGCGGGGGGGCCCCGACCACGAGCAGTACTTC.

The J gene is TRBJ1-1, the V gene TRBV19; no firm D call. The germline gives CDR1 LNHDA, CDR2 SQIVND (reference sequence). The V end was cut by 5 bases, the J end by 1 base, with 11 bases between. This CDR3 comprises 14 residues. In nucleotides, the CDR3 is TGTGCCAGTAGTGGATCGGCTACGAACACTGAAGCTTTCTTT. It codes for CASSGSATNTEAFF.

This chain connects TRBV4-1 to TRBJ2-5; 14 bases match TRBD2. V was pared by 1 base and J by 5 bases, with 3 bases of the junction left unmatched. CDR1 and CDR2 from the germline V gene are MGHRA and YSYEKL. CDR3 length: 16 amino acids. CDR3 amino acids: CASSQVTSGGAETQYF. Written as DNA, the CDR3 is TGCGCCAGCAGCCAAGTGACTAGCGGGGGGGCGGAGACCCAGTACTTC.

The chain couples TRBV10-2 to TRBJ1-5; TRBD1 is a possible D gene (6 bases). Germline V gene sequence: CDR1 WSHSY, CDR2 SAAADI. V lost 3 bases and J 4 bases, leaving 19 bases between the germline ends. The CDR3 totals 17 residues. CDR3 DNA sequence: TGCGCCAGCAGTGACCGTATACGCGGGGGCCCAAATCAGCCCCAGCATTTT. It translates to CASSDRIRGGPNQPQHF.

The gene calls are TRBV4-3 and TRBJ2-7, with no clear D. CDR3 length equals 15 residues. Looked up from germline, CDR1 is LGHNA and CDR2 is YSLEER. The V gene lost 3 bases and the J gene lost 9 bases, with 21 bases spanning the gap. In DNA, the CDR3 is TGCGCCAGCAGCCACCAAGGTGCAGGCGCCTGGGGGCAGTACTTC. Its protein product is CASSHQGAGAWGQYF.

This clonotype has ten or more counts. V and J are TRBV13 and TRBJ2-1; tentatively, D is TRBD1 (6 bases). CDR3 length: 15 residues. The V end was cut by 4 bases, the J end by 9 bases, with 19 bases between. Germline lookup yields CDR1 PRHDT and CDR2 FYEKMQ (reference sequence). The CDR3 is CASSSITGFFGEQFF. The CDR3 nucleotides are TGTGCCAGCAGCTCGATTACAGGGTTCTTCGGTGAGCAGTTCTTC. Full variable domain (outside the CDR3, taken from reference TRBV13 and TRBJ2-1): AAGVIQSPRHLIKEKRETATLKCYPIPRHDTVYWYQQGPGQDPQFLISFYEKMQSDKGSIPDRFSAQQFSDYHSELNMSSLELGDSALYFCASSSITGFFGEQFFGPGTRLTVL.

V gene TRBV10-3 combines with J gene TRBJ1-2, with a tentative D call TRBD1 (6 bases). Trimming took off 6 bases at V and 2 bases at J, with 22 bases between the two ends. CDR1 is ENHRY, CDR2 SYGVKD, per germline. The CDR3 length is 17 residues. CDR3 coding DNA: TGTGCCATCAGAGAGCGGGACGGGGACAATCTAAACTATGGCTACACCTTC. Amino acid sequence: CAIRERDGDNLNYGYTF.

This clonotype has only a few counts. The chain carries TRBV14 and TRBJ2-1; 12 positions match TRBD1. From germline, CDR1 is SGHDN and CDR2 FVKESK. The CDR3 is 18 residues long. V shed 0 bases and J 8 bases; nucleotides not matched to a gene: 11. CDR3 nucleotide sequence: TGTGCCAGCAGCCAAGATCCTCTCGGGACAGGGGGCGGGGATGAGCAGTTCTTC. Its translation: CASSQDPLGTGGGDEQFF.

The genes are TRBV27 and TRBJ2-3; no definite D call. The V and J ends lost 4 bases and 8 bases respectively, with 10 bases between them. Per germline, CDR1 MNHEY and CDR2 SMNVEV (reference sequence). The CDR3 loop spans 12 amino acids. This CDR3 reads CASSSRLATQYF. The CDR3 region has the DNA TGTGCCAGCAGTTCCCGGTTAGCTACGCAGTATTTT.

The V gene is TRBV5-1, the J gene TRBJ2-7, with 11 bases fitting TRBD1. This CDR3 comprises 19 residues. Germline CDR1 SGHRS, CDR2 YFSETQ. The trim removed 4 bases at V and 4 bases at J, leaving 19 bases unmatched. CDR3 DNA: TGCGCCAGCAGCCCCAGCCCGGTGACCGGGACAGGGGGAAGTTACGAGCAGTACTTC. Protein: CASSPSPVTGTGGSYEQYF.

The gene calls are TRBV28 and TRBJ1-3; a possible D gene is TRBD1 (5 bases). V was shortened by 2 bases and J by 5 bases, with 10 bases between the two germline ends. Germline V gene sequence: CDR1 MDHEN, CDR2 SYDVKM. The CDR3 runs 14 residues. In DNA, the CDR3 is TGTGCCAGCAGTTTAGGTCAGGGTAGAAACACCATATATTTT. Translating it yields CASSLGQGRNTIYF. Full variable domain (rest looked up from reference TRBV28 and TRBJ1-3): DVKVTQSSRYLVKRTGEKVFLECVQDMDHENMFWYRQDPGLGLRLIYFSYDVKMKEKGDIPEGYSVSREKKERFSLILESASTNQTSMYLCASSLGQGRNTIYFGEGSWLTVV.

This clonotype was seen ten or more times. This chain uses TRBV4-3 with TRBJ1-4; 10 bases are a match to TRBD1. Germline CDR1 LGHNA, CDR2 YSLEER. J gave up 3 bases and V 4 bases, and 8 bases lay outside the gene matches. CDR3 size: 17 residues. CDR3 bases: TGCGCCAGCAGCCCGGGACAGGGGTTAGGAGCTAATGAAAAACTGTTTTTT. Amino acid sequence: CASSPGQGLGANEKLFF.

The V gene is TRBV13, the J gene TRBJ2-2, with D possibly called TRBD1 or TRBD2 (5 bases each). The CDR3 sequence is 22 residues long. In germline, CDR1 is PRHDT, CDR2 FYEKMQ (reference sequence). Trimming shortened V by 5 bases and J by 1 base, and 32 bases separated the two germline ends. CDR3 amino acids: CASSTYQVGLREVSLNTGELFF. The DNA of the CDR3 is TGTGCCAGCAGCACATACCAGGTGGGGCTGAGGGAAGTGAGTCTGAACACCGGGGAGCTGTTTTTT. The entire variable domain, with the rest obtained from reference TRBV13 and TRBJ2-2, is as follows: AAGVIQSPRHLIKEKRETATLKCYPIPRHDTVYWYQQGPGQDPQFLISFYEKMQSDKGSIPDRFSAQQFSDYHSELNMSSLELGDSALYFCASSTYQVGLREVSLNTGELFFGEGSRLTVL.

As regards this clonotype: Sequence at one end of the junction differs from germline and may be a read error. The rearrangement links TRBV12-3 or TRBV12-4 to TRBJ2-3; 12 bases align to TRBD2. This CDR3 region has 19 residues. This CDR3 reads CASSLATSGGSKSTDTQYF. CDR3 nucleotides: TGTGCCAGCAGTCTAGCTACTAGCGGGGGGTCCAAAAGCACAGATACGCAGTATTTT.

The CDR3 is CASSLWGQGALDEQYF. For the CDR3, the DNA is TGCGCCAGCAGCCTGTGGGGACAGGGGGCTCTAGACGAGCAGTACTTC. The rearrangement links TRBV5-1 to TRBJ2-7; TRBD1 matches 12 bases. The CDR3 covers 16 residues. Germline CDR1 SGHRS, CDR2 YFSETQ. V shed 4 bases, J shed 5 bases, and the junction held 10 bases outside the gene matches.

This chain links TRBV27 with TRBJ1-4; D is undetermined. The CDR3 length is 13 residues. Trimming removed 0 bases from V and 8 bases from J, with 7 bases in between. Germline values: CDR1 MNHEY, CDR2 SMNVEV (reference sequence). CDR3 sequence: CASSLSNLEKLFF. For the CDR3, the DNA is TGTGCCAGCAGTTTATCGAATTTGGAAAAACTGTTTTTT.

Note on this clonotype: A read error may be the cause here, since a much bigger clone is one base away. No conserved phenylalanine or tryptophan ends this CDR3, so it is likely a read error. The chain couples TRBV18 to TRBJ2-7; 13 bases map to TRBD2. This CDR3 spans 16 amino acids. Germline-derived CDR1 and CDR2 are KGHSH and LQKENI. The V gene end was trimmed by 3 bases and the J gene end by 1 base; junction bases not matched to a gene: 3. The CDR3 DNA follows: TGTGCCAGCTCACCGCCGGGACTAGCGGGGTCCTACGAGCAGTACCTC. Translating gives CASSPPGLAGSYEQYL.